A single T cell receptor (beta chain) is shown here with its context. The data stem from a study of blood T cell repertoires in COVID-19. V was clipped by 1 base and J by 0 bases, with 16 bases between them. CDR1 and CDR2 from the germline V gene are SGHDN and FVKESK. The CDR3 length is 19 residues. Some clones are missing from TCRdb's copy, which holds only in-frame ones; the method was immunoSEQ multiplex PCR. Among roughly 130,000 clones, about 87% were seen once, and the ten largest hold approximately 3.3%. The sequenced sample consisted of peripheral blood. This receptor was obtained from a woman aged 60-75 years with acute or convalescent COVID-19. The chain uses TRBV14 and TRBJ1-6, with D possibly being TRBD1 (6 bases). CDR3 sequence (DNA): TGTGCCAGCAGCCAAGGGAGGCTCCAGGGGAGCTCCTATAATTCACCCCTCCACTTT. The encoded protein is CASSQGRLQGSSYNSPLHF.